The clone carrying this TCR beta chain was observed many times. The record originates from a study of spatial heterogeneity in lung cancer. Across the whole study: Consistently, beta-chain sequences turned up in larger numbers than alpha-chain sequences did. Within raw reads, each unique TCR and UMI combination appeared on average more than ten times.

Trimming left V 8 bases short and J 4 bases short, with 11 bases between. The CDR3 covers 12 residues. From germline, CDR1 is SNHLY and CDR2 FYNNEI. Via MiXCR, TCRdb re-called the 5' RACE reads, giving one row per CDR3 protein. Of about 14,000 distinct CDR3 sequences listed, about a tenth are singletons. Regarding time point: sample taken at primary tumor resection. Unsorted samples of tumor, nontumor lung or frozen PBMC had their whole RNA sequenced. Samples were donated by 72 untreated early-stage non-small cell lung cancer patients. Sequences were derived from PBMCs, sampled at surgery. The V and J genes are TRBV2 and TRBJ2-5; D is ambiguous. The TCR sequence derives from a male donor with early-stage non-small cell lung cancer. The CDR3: CASGILRETQYF. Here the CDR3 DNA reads TGTGCCAGCGGAATCCTTCGAGAGACCCAGTACTTC.